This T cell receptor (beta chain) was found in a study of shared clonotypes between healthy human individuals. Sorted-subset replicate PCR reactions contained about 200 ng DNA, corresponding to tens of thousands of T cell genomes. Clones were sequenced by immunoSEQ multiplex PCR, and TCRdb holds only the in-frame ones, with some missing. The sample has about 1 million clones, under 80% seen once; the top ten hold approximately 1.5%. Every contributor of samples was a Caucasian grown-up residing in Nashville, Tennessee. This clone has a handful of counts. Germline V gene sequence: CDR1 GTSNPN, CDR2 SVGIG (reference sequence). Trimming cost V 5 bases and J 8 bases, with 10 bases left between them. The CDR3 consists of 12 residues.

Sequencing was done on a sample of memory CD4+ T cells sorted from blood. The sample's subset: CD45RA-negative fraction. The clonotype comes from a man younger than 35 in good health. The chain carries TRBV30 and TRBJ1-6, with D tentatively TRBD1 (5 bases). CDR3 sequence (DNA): TGTGCCTGGGCGGGGGGAGATTCACCCCTCCACTTT. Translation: CAWAGGDSPLHF.